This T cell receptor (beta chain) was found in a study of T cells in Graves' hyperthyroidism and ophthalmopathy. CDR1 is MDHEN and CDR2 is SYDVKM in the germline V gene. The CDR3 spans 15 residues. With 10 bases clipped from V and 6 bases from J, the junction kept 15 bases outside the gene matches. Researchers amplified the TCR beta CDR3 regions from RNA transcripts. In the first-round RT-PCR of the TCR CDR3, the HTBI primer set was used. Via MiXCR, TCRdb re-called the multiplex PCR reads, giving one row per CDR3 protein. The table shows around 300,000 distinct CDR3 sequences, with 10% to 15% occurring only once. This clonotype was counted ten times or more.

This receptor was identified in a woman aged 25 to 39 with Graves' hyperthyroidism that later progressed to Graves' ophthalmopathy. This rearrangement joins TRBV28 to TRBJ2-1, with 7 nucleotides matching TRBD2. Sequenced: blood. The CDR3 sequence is CATTARRGSSNEQFF. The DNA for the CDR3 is TGTGCCACCACCGCCCGTCGCGGGAGTTCCAATGAGCAGTTCTTC.